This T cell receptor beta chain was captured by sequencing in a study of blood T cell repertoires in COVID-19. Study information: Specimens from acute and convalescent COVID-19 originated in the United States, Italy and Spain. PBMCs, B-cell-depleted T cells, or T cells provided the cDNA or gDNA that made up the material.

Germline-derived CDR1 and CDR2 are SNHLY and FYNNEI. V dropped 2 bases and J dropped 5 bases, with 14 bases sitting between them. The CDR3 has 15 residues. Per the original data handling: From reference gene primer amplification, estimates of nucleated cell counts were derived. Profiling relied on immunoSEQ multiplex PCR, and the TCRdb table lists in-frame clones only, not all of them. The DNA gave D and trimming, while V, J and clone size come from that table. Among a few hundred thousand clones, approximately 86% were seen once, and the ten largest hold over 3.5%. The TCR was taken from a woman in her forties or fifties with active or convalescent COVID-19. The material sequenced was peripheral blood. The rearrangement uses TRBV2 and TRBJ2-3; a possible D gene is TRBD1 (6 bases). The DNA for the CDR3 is TGTGCCAGCAGTGAACAGGGGCACGGTGGAGATACGCAGTATTTT. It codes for CASSEQGHGGDTQYF.